This is a list of T cell receptor beta chains from one sample in a study of T cell responses to AZD1222 COVID-19 vaccine. Assay: immunoSEQ multiplex PCR; the TCRdb copy retains only in-frame clones and omits some. The sample holds 130,000 or so clones, 80% to 95% seen once. The sample here was peripheral blood, taken 28 days after the second AZD1222 dose. The receptors were sampled from an adult who received the AZD1222 COVID-19 vaccine. Both conserved end residues are part of each CDR3. Size tells how often a clone was seen (once, few, many) or the class of an expanded clone, and some rows leave it out.

j_call: TRBJ1-2
v_call: TRBV15
clone_size: NA
cdr3_aa: CATRRGAGYGYTF

j_call: TRBJ1-1
v_call: TRBV7-9
clone_size: NA
cdr3_aa: CASSSGQPNTEAFF

j_call: TRBJ1-2
v_call: TRBV6-1
clone_size: NA
cdr3_aa: CASSDRGDYGYTF

j_call: TRBJ1-2
v_call: TRBV2
clone_size: NA
cdr3_aa: CASSTGVTYGYTF

j_call: TRBJ2-3
v_call: TRBV4-3
clone_size: NA
cdr3_aa: CASSRDRRDTQYF

j_call: TRBJ1-2
v_call: TRBV19
clone_size: NA
cdr3_aa: CASMADRGYGYTF

j_call: TRBJ1-1
v_call: TRBV3-1/TRBV3-2
clone_size: NA
cdr3_aa: CASSFTYGQGNTEAFF

j_call: TRBJ1-2
v_call: TRBV7-2
clone_size: NA
cdr3_aa: CASSLVGSGTGGSYGYTF

j_call: TRBJ1-5
v_call: TRBV28
clone_size: NA
cdr3_aa: CASRDRVIGQPQHF

j_call: TRBJ1-5
v_call: TRBV6-1
clone_size: once
cdr3_aa: CASSDLWTAYNQPQHF

j_call: TRBJ1-6
v_call: TRBV7-2
clone_size: NA
cdr3_aa: CASSLYLSRSLDNSPLHF

j_call: TRBJ1-1
v_call: TRBV5-1
clone_size: NA
cdr3_aa: CASSVIQGQNTEAFF

j_call: TRBJ2-7
v_call: TRBV28
clone_size: NA
cdr3_aa: CASSSNQGQGSSYEQYF

j_call: TRBJ2-7
v_call: TRBV7-3
clone_size: NA
cdr3_aa: CASSLFDSGEQYF

j_call: TRBJ2-3
v_call: TRBV24-1
clone_size: NA
cdr3_aa: CATSDSGDTQYF

j_call: TRBJ2-7
v_call: TRBV3-1/TRBV3-2
clone_size: NA
cdr3_aa: CASSQDLGADSYEQYF

j_call: TRBJ2-7
v_call: TRBV7-9
clone_size: NA
cdr3_aa: CASSSSLRDRDYEQYF

j_call: TRBJ1-1
v_call: TRBV7-9
clone_size: NA
cdr3_aa: CASSLTGGGTEAFF

j_call: TRBJ2-3
v_call: TRBV5-4
clone_size: NA
cdr3_aa: CASSLGQRRNADTQYF

j_call: TRBJ1-2
v_call: TRBV15
clone_size: NA
cdr3_aa: CATGARNYGYTF

j_call: TRBJ2-5
v_call: TRBV4-3
clone_size: NA
cdr3_aa: CASSQDRASGGAKSRKETQYF

j_call: TRBJ1-1
v_call: TRBV19
clone_size: NA
cdr3_aa: CASSISGGRGEAFF

j_call: TRBJ1-3
v_call: TRBV10-3
clone_size: NA
cdr3_aa: CAISPAISGNTIYF

j_call: TRBJ1-1
v_call: TRBV12-3/TRBV12-4
clone_size: NA
cdr3_aa: CASSFGGTEAFF

j_call: TRBJ2-3
v_call: TRBV7-6
clone_size: NA
cdr3_aa: CASSLGTGDTTDTQYF

j_call: TRBJ2-1
v_call: TRBV10-1
clone_size: NA
cdr3_aa: CASRLAGDMQGYNEQFF

j_call: TRBJ1-2
v_call: TRBV3-1/TRBV3-2
clone_size: NA
cdr3_aa: CASSQEISMHYGYTF

j_call: TRBJ1-2
v_call: TRBV7-2
clone_size: NA
cdr3_aa: CASSPLERRDYGYTF

j_call: TRBJ1-6
v_call: TRBV11-2
clone_size: NA
cdr3_aa: CASSWGRSNSPLHF

j_call: TRBJ1-4
v_call: TRBV28
clone_size: once
cdr3_aa: CASRGSGAQLFF

j_call: TRBJ1-5
v_call: TRBV12-5
clone_size: NA
cdr3_aa: CASGLVRERPPPQHF

j_call: TRBJ1-3
v_call: TRBV27
clone_size: NA
cdr3_aa: CASSPQTSGNTIYF

j_call: TRBJ2-7
v_call: TRBV7-9
clone_size: NA
cdr3_aa: CASSLPVDEQYF

j_call: TRBJ1-1
v_call: TRBV19
clone_size: NA
cdr3_aa: CASSNRVNTEAFF

j_call: TRBJ2-1
v_call: TRBV2
clone_size: NA
cdr3_aa: CASSRQGSYNEQFF

j_call: TRBJ2-1
v_call: TRBV2
clone_size: NA
cdr3_aa: CASRVRGRPYNEQFF

j_call: TRBJ1-5
v_call: TRBV12-3/TRBV12-4
clone_size: NA
cdr3_aa: CASTGPANQPQHF

j_call: TRBJ2-7
v_call: TRBV18
clone_size: NA
cdr3_aa: CASSPASAYEQYF

j_call: TRBJ1-1
v_call: TRBV27
clone_size: NA
cdr3_aa: CASSPGTGARDTEAFF

j_call: TRBJ1-2
v_call: TRBV18
clone_size: NA
cdr3_aa: CASSPEVNYGYTF

j_call: TRBJ1-5
v_call: TRBV7-6
clone_size: NA
cdr3_aa: CASSLKLGQPQHF

j_call: TRBJ2-5
v_call: TRBV7-2
clone_size: NA
cdr3_aa: CASRIRGGESETQYF

j_call: TRBJ1-5
v_call: TRBV7-9
clone_size: NA
cdr3_aa: CASSPGRSNQPQHF

j_call: TRBJ2-7
v_call: TRBV7-2
clone_size: NA
cdr3_aa: CASSAREVYEQYF

j_call: TRBJ2-5
v_call: TRBV7-7
clone_size: NA
cdr3_aa: CASSPRLEETQYF

j_call: TRBJ1-1
v_call: TRBV6-2/TRBV6-3
clone_size: NA
cdr3_aa: CASSLQGERAFF

j_call: TRBJ1-6
v_call: TRBV6-1
clone_size: NA
cdr3_aa: CASSEAIGIPNSPLHF

j_call: TRBJ1-2
v_call: TRBV13
clone_size: NA
cdr3_aa: CASSPGQGHEGYTF

j_call: TRBJ1-6
v_call: TRBV4-3
clone_size: NA
cdr3_aa: CASSQDSGTGADNSPLHF

j_call: TRBJ2-7
v_call: TRBV3-1/TRBV3-2
clone_size: NA
cdr3_aa: CASSQDIFRIPYEQYF

j_call: TRBJ1-2
v_call: TRBV5-1
clone_size: NA
cdr3_aa: CASSPQAGGDYGYTF

j_call: TRBJ2-1
v_call: TRBV3-1/TRBV3-2
clone_size: NA
cdr3_aa: CASSQGFSASEQFF

j_call: TRBJ1-5
v_call: TRBV2
clone_size: NA
cdr3_aa: CASSLGGPQHF

j_call: TRBJ1-5
v_call: TRBV6-5
clone_size: NA
cdr3_aa: CASADRETRQPQHF

j_call: TRBJ2-2
v_call: TRBV3-1/TRBV3-2
clone_size: few
cdr3_aa: CASSPMGSLGYDGELFF